This T cell receptor (beta chain) is drawn from a study of blood T cell repertoires in COVID-19. Across the whole study: Samples of COVID-19 (acute and convalescent) were obtained from the United States, Italy and Spain. The analysed material was cDNA or gDNA that came from T cells, B-cell-depleted T cells, or PBMCs.

Generated by immunoSEQ multiplex PCR, the TCRdb table keeps only in-frame clones and is missing some. The table lists some 200,000 clones, 81% of them singletons. Seattle's enrolled individuals joined amid active infection and were then monitored longitudinally. Germline CDR1 reads LNHDA; CDR2 reads SQIVND (reference sequence). V gave up 7 bases and J gave up 4 bases, with 13 bases separating them. The CDR3 is 13 residues long. The sequenced material came from peripheral blood. The chain is built from TRBV19 and TRBJ1-2, with D possibly being TRBD1 (6 bases). The TCR was taken from a woman in her thirties or forties with COVID-19, enrolled during active disease. The CDR3 sequence: CASNPGVSYGYTF. CDR3 sequence (DNA): TGTGCCAGTAACCCAGGGGTTTCCTATGGCTACACCTTC. The full variable domain, rest sourced from reference TRBV19 and TRBJ1-2, is DGGITQSPKYLFRKEGQNVTLSCEQNLNHDAMYWYRQDPGQGLRLIYYSQIVNDFQKGDIAEGYSVSREKKESFPLTVTSAQKNPTAFYLCASNPGVSYGYTFGSGTRLTVV.